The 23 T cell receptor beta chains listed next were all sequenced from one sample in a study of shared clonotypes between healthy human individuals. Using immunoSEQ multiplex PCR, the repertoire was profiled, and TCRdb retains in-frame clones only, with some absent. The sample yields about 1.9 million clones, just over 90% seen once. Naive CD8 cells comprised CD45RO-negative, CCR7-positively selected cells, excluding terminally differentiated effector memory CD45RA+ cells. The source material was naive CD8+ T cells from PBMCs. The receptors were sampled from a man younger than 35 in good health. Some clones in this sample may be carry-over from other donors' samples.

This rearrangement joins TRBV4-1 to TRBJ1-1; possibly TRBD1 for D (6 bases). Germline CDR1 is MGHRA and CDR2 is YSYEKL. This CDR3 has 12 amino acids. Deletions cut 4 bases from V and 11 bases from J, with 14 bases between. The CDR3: CASSPTRGTAFF. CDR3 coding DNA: TGCGCCAGCAGCCCTACCAGGGGAACGGCTTTCTTT.

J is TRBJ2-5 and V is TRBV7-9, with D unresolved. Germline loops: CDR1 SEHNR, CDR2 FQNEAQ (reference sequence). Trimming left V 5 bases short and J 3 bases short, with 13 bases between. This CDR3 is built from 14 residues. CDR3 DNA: TGTGCCAGCAGCCCCGAGGTCGTAAAAGAGACCCAGTACTTC. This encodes CASSPEVVKETQYF.

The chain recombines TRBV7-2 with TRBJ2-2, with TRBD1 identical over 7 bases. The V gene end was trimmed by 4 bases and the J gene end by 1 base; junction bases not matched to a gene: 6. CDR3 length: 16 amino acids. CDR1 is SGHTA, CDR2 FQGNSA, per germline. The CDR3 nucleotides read TGTGCCAGCAGCTCCAGGGACAGCAAGAACACCGGGGAGCTGTTTTTT. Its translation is CASSSRDSKNTGELFF.

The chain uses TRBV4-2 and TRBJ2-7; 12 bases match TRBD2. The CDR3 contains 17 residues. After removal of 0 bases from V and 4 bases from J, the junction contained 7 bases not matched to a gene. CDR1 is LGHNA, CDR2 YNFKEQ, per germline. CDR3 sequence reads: CASSQDWASGRGYEQYF. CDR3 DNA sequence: TGTGCCAGCAGCCAAGACTGGGCTAGCGGGAGGGGGTACGAGCAGTACTTC.

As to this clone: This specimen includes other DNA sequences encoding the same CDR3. The CDR3 reads CAWSVGSYEQYF. In DNA, the CDR3 is TGTGCCTGGAGTGTTGGGTCCTACGAGCAGTACTTC. The chain employs TRBV30 and TRBJ2-7; no clear D gene. Germline CDR1 reads GTSNPN; CDR2 reads SVGIG (reference sequence). The CDR3 consists of 12 residues. V gave up 0 bases and J gave up 1 base, with 4 bases separating them.

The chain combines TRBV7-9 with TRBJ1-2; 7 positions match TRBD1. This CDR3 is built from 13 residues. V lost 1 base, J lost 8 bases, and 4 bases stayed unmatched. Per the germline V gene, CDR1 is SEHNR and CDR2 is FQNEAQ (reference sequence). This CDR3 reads CASSLGQGPGYTF. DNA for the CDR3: TGTGCCAGCAGCTTAGGACAGGGACCGGGCTACACCTTC.

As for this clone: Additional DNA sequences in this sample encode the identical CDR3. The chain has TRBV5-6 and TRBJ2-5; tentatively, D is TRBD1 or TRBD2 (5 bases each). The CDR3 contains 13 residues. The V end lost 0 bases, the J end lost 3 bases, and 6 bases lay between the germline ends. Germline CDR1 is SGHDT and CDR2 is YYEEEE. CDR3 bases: TGTGCCAGCAGCTTGGGAGGGGAAGAGACCCAGTACTTC. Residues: CASSLGGEETQYF.

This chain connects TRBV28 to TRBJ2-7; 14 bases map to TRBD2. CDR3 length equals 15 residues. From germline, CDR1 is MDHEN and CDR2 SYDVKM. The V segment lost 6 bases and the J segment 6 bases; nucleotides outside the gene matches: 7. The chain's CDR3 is CASRDLGLAGGEQYF. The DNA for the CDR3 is TGTGCCAGCAGGGACCTCGGACTAGCGGGAGGCGAGCAGTACTTC.

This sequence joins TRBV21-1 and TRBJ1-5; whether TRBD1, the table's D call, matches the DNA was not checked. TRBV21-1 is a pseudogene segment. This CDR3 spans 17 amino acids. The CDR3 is CASSRGDRPYSNQPQHF. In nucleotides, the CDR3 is TGTGCCAGCAGCAGGGGGGACAGACCTTATAGCAATCAGCCCCAGCATTTT.

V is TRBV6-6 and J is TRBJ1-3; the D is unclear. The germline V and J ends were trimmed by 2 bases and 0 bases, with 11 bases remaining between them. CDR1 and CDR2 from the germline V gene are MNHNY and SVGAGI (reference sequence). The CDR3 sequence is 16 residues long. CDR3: CASSYAPVVSGNTIYF. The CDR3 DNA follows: TGTGCCAGCAGTTACGCGCCCGTAGTCTCTGGAAACACCATATATTTT.

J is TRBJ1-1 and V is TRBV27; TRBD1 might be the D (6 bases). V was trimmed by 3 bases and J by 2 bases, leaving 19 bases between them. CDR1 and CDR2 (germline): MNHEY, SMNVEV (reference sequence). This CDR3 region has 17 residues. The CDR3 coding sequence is TGTGCCAGCAGTTTGGGGACACACTACACTGGCAACACTGAAGCTTTCTTT. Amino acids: CASSLGTHYTGNTEAFF.

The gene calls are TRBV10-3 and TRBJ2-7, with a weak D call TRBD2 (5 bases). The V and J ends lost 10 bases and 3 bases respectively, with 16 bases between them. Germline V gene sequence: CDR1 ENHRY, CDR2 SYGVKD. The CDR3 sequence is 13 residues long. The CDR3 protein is CARSYGVGYEQYF. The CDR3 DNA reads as TGTGCCAGGAGCTACGGGGTCGGCTACGAGCAGTACTTC.

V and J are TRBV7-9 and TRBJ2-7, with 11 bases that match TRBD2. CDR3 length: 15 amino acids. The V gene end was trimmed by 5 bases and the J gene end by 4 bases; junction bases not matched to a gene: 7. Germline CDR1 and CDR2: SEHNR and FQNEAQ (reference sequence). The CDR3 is CASSTLSGRAYEQYF. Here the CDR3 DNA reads TGTGCCAGCAGCACTCTTAGCGGGAGGGCGTACGAGCAGTACTTC.

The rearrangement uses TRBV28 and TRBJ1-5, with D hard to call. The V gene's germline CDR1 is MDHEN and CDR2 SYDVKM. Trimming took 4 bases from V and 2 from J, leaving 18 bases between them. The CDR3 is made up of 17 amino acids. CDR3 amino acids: CASSSPSALEGNQPQHF. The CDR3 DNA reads TGTGCCAGCAGTTCGCCGTCGGCCCTAGAGGGCAATCAGCCCCAGCATTTT.

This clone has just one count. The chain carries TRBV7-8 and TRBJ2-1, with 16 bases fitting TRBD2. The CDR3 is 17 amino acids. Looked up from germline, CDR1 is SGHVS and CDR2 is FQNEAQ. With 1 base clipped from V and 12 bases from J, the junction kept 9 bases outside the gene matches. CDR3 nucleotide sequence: TGTGCCAGCAGCTTAGTATCAGGGACTAGCGGGAGGGCCGGGCAGTTCTTC. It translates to CASSLVSGTSGRAGQFF.

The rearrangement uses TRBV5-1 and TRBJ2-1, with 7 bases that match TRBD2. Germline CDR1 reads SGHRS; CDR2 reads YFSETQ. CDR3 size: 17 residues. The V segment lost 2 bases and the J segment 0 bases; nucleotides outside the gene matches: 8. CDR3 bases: TGCGCCAGCAGCTTAAATAGCGGGCGGAGCTCCTACAATGAGCAGTTCTTC. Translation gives CASSLNSGRSSYNEQFF.

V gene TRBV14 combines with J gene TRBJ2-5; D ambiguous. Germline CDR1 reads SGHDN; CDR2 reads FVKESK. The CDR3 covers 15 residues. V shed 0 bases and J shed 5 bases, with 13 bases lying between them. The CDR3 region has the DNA TGTGCCAGCAGCCAAGATTGGGAACGGCTGGAGACCCAGTACTTC. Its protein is CASSQDWERLETQYF.

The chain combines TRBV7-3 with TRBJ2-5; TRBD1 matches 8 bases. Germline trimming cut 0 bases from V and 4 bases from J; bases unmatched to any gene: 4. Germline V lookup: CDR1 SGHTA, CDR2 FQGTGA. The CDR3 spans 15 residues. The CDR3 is CASSLTGQAGETQYF. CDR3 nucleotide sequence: TGTGCCAGCAGCTTAACGGGACAGGCGGGAGAGACCCAGTACTTC.

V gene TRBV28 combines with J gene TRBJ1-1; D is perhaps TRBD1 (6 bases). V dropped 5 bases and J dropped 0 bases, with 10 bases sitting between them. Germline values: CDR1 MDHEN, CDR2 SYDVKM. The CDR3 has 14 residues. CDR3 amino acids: CASSGQPLNTEAFF. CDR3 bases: TGTGCCAGCAGTGGACAGCCACTGAACACTGAAGCTTTCTTT.

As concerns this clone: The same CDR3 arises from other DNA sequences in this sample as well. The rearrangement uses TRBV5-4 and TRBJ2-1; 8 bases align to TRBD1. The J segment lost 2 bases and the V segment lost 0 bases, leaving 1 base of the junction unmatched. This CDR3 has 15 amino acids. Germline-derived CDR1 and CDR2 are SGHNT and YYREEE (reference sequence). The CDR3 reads CASSLGGQAYNEQFF. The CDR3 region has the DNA TGTGCCAGCAGCTTGGGGGGACAGGCCTACAATGAGCAGTTCTTC.

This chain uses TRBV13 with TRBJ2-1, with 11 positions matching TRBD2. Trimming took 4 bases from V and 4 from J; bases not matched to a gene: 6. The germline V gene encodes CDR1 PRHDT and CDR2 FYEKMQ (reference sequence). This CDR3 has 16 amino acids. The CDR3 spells CASSSRLAGKYNEQFF. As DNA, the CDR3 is TGTGCCAGCAGCTCACGACTAGCGGGAAAGTACAATGAGCAGTTCTTC.

The CDR3 bases are TGTGCCAGCAGCTTACCGGGACTAGTAGGTTCTTACAATGAGCAGTTCTTC. Protein sequence: CASSLPGLVGSYNEQFF. V gene TRBV7-2 combines with J gene TRBJ2-1; 8 nucleotides agree with TRBD2. The CDR3 loop spans 17 amino acids. From germline, CDR1 is SGHTA and CDR2 FQGNSA. Germline trimming cut 2 bases from V and 4 bases from J; bases unmatched to any gene: 10.

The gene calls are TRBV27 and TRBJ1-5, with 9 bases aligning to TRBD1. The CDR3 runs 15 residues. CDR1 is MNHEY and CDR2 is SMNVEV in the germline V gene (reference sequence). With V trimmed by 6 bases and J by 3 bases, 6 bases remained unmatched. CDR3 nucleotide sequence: TGTGCCAGCAGACCCGGGACAGGGAACAATCAGCCCCAGCATTTT. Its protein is CASRPGTGNNQPQHF.